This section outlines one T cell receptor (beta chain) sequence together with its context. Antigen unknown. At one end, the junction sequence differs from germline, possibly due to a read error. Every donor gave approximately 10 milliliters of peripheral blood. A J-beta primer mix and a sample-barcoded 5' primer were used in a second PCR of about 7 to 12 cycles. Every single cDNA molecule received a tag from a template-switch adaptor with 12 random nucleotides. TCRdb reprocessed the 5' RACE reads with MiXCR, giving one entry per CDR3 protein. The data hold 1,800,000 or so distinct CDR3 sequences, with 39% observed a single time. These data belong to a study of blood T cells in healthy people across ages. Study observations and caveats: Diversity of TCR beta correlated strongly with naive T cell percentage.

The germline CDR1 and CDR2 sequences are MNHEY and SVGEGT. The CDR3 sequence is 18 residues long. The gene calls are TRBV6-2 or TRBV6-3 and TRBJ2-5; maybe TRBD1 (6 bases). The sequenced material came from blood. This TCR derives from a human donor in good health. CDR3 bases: TGTGCCAGTAGTTACTCGATTCTGGGGGCGTGGATTCAAGAGACCCAGTACTTC. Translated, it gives CASSYSILGAWIQETQYF.